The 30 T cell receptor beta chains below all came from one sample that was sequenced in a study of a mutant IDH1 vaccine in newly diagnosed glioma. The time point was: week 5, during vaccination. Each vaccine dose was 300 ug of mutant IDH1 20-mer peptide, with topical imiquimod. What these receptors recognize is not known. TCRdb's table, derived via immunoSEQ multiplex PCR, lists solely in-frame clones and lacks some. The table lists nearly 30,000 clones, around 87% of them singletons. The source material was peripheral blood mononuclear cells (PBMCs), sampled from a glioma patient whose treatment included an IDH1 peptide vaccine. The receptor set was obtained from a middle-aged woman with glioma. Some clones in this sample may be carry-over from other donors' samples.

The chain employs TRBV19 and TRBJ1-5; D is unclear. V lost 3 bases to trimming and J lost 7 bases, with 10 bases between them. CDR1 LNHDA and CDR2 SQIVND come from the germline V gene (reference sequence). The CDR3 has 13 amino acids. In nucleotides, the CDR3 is TGTGCCAGTAGTATTGTCGCCGGACAGCCCCAGCATTTT. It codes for CASSIVAGQPQHF.

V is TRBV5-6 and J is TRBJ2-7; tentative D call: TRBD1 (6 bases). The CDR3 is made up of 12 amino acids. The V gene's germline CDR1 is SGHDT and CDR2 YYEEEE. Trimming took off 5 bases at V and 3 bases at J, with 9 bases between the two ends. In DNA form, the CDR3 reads TGTGCCAGCAGTGGACAGCACTACGAGCAGTACTTC. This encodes CASSGQHYEQYF.

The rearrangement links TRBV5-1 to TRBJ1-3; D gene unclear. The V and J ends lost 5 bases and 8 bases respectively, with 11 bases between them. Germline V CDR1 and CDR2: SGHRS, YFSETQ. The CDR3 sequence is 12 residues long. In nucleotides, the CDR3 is TGCGCCAGCAGGGAATCGGCAGACACCATATATTTT. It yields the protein CASRESADTIYF.

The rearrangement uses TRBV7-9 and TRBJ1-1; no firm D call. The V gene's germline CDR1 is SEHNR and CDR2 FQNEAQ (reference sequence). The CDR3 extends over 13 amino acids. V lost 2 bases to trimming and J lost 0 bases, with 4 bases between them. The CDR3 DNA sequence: TGTGCCAGCAGCTTACAGATGAACACTGAAGCTTTCTTT. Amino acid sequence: CASSLQMNTEAFF.

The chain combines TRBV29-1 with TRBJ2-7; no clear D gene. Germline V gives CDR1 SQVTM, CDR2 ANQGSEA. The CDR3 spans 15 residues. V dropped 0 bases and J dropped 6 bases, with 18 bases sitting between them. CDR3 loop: CSVEEFVYESSEQYF. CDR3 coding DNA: TGCAGCGTTGAAGAGTTCGTGTATGAAAGCTCCGAGCAGTACTTC.

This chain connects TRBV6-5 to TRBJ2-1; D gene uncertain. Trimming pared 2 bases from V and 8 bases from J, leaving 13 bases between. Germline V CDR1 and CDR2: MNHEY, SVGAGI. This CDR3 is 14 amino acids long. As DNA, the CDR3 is TGTGCCAGCAGTTACAACAGCCTTGGGCATGAGCAGTTCTTC. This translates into CASSYNSLGHEQFF.

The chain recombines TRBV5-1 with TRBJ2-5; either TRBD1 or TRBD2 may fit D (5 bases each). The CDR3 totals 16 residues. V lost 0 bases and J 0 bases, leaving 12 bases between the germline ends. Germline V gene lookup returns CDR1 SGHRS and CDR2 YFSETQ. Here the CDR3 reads CASSLGLRGDQETQYF. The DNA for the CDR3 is TGCGCCAGCAGCTTGGGGTTGCGAGGGGACCAAGAGACCCAGTACTTC.

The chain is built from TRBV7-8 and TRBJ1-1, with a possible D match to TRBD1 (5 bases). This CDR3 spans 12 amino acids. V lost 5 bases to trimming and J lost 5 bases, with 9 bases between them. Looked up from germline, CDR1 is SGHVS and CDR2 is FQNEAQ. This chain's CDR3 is CASSGRGTEAFF. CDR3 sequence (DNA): TGTGCCAGCAGCGGTCGGGGGACTGAAGCTTTCTTT.

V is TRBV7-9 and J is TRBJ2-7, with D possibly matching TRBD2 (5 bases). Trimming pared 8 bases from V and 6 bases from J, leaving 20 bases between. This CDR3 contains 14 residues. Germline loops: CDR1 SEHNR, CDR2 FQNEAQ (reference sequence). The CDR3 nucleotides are TGTGCCAGCCAACTTCGAGAGGGAAAGGGCGAGCAGTACTTC. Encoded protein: CASQLREGKGEQYF.

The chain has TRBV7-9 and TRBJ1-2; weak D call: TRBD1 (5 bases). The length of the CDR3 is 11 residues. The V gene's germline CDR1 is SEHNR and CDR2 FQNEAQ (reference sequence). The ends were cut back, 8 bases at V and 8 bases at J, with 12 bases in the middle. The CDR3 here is CASGRVAGYTF. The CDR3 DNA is TGTGCCAGCGGCAGGGTTGCCGGCTACACCTTC.

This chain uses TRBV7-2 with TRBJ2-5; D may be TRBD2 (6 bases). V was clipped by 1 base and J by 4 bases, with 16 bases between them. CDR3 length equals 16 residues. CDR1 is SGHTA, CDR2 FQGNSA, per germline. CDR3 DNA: TGTGCCAGCAGCTTAGGGGACTTACTTTCTCGAGAGACCCAGTACTTC. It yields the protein CASSLGDLLSRETQYF.

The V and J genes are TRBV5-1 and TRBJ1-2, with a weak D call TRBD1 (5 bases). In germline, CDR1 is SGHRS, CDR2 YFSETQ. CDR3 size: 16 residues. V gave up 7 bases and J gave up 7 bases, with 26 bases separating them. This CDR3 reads CASAPLPTEFGSGYTF. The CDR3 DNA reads TGCGCCAGCGCGCCCTTGCCGACAGAGTTCGGGTCTGGCTACACCTTC.

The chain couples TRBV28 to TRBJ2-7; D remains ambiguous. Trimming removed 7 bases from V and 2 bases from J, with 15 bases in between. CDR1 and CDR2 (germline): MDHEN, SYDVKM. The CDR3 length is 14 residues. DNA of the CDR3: TGTGCCAGCAATGGGGTGATAGCTACCTACGAGCAGTACTTC. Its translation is CASNGVIATYEQYF.

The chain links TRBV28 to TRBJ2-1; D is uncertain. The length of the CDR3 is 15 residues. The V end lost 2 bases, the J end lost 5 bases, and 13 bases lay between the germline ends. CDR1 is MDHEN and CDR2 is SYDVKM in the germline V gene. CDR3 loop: CASSLPPGQDNEQFF. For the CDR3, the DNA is TGTGCCAGCAGTTTACCCCCCGGGCAGGACAATGAGCAGTTCTTC.

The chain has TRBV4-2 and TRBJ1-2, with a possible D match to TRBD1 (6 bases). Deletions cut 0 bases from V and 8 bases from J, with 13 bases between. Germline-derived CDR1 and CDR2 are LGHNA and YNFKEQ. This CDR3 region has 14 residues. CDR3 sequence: CASSQESRRGGYTF. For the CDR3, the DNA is TGTGCCAGCAGCCAAGAATCGCGAAGGGGGGGCTACACCTTC.

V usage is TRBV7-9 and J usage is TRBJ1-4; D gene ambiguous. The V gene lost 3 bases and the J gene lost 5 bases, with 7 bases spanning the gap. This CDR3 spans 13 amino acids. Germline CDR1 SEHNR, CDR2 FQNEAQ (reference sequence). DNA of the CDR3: TGTGCCAGCAGCTTTTTGGTAAATGAAAAACTGTTTTTT. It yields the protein CASSFLVNEKLFF. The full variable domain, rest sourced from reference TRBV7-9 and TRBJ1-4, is DTGVSQNPRHKITKRGQNVTFRCDPISEHNRLYWYRQTLGQGPEFLTYFQNEAQLEKSRLLSDRFSAERPKGSFSTLEIQRTEQGDSAMYLCASSFLVNEKLFFGSGTQLSVL.

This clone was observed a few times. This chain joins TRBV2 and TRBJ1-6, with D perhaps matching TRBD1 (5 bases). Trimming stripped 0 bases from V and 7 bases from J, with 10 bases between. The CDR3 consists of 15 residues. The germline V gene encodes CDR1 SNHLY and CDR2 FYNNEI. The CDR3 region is CASSEAGGANSPLHF. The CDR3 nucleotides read TGTGCCAGCAGTGAAGCGGGAGGGGCGAATTCACCCCTCCACTTT.

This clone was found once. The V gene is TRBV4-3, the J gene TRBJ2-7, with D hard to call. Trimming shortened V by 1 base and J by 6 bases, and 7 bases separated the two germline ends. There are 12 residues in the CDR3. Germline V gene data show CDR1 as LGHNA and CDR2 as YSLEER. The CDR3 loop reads CASSQVGSEQYF. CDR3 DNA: TGCGCCAGCAGCCAAGTCGGGTCCGAGCAGTACTTC.

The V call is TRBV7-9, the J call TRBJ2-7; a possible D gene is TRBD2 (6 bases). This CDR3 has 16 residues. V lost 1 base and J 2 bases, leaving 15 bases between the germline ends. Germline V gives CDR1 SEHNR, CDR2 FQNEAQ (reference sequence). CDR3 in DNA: TGTGCCAGCAGCTTAGGGGGTCTGGGACTGGCCTACGAGCAGTACTTC. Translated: CASSLGGLGLAYEQYF. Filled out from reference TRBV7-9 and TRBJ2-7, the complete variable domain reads DTGVSQNPRHKITKRGQNVTFRCDPISEHNRLYWYRQTLGQGPEFLTYFQNEAQLEKSRLLSDRFSAERPKGSFSTLEIQRTEQGDSAMYLCASSLGGLGLAYEQYFGPGTRLTVT.

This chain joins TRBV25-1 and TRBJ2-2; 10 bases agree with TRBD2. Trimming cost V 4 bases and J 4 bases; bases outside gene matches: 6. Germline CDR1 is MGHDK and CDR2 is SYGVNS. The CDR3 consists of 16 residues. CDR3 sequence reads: CASSVVSGRATGELFF. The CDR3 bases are TGTGCCAGCAGTGTAGTAAGCGGGAGGGCCACCGGGGAGCTGTTTTTT.

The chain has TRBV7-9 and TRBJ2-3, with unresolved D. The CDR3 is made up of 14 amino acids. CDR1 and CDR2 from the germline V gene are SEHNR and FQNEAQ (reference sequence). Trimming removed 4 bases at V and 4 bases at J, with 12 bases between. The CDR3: CASSSPPGADTQYF. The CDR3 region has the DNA TGTGCCAGCAGCTCCCCCCCCGGTGCAGATACGCAGTATTTT.

The CDR3, as DNA: TGTGCCAGTAGTATATCCCCCTTACCCGGGGGCACTGAAGCTTTCTTT. As protein: CASSISPLPGGTEAFF. The chain has TRBV19 and TRBJ1-1, with a possible D match to TRBD1 (5 bases). Germline V gene sequence: CDR1 LNHDA, CDR2 SQIVND (reference sequence). The CDR3 extends over 16 amino acids. Trimming removed 2 bases from V and 4 bases from J, with 17 bases in between.

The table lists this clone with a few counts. The CDR3 DNA is TGCGCCAGTCTAGACCCGACCACCTACGAGCAGTACTTC. It is translated as CASLDPTTYEQYF. This chain uses TRBV10-1 with TRBJ2-7; D call uncertain. This CDR3 has 13 amino acids. V lost 9 bases and J lost 2, with 14 bases in between. Germline V lookup: CDR1 WNHNN, CDR2 SYGVQD (reference sequence).

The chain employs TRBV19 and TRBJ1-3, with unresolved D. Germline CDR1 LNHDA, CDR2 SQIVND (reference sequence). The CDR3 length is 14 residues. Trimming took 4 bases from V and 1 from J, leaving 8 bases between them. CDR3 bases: TGTGCCAGTAGTACGGGAAGTTCTGGAAACACCATATATTTT. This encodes CASSTGSSGNTIYF. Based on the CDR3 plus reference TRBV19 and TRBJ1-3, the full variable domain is DGGITQSPKYLFRKEGQNVTLSCEQNLNHDAMYWYRQDPGQGLRLIYYSQIVNDFQKGDIAEGYSVSREKKESFPLTVTSAQKNPTAFYLCASSTGSSGNTIYFGEGSWLTVV.

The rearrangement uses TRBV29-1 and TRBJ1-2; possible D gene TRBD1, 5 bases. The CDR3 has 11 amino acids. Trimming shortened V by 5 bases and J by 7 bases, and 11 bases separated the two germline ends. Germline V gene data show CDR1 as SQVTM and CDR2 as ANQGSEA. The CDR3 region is CSVKMGGGYTF. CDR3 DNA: TGCAGCGTTAAAATGGGGGGTGGCTACACCTTC.

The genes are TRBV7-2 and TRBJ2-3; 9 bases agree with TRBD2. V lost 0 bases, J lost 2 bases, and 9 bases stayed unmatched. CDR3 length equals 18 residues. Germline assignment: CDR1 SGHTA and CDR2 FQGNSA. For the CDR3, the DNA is TGTGCCAGCAGCTTAGCGTTTGGCGCGGGGGGGCTCACAGATACGCAGTATTTT. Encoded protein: CASSLAFGAGGLTDTQYF.

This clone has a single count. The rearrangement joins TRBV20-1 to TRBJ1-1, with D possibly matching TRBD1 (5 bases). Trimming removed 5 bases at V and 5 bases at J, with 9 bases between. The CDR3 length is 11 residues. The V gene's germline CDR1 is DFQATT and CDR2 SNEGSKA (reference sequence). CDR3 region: CSAGRGTEAFF. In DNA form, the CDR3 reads TGCAGTGCTGGTCGGGGGACTGAAGCTTTCTTT.

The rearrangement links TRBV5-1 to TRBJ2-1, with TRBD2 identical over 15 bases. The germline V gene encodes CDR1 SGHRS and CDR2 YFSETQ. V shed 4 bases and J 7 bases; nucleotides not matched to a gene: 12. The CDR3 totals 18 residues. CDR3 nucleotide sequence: TGCGCCAGCAGCCCTCGGACTAGCGGGAGGGCCTTGCGGAATGAGCAGTTCTTC. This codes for CASSPRTSGRALRNEQFF.

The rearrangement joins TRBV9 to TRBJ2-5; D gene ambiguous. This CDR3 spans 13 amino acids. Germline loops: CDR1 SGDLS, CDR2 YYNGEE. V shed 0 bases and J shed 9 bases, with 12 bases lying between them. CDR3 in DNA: TGTGCCAGCAGCGTAGATGGCCCGGCGGCCCAGTACTTC. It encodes CASSVDGPAAQYF.

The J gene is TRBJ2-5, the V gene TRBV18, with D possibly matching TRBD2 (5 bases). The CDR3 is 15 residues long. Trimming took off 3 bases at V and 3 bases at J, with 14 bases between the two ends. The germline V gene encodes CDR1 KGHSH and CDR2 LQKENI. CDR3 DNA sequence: TGTGCCAGCTCACCGTTGGGTACGCGGGAAGAGACCCAGTACTTC. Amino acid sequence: CASSPLGTREETQYF.